This TCR beta chain originates from a study of blood T cell repertoires in COVID-19. A note on this clone: One end of the junction fails to match germline, which may point to a read error.

In the authors' workflow: Amplified reference gene primers provided the basis for estimating nucleated cell counts. The table came from immunoSEQ multiplex PCR; TCRdb's copy has only in-frame clones and leaves some out. Clone size and V and J calls were adopted from that table, with D and trimming inferred from the DNA. The data contain around 15,000 clones, around 80% of them seen just once; the ten biggest clones take up approximately 28%. Germline CDR1 is KGHSH and CDR2 is LQKENI. The CDR3 extends over 13 amino acids. Sequenced sample: peripheral blood. This TCR derives from a woman in her 70s with active COVID-19. The rearrangement joins TRBV18 to TRBJ2-7, with D tentatively TRBD2 (6 bases). This CDR3 reads CASSPQEGHEQYF. The CDR3 DNA reads as TGTGCCAGCTCCCCACAGGAGGGCCACGAGCAGTACTTC.